The clone carrying this TCR beta chain was recorded a few times. Its antigen is not identified. This specimen belongs to a study of identical twins. Study conclusions and caveats: Out-of-frame beta chain sequences displayed weaker excess sharing between twins. Cord blood beta clonotypes that were abundant carried fewer insertions, and memory repertoires showed no such trend.

Addition of a universal primer site occurred through template switching, and cDNA carried unique molecular identifiers. Each CDR3 protein gets one entry after TCRdb re-called the 5' RACE reads with MiXCR. The sample has 400,000 or so distinct CDR3 sequences, 8.5% to 10% seen once; the top ten hold under 9.5%. Germline V gives CDR1 MNHNS, CDR2 SASEGT. This CDR3 comprises 17 residues. J gave up 6 bases and V 3 bases, and 8 bases lay outside the gene matches. Source material: naive T cells sorted from blood. The V and J genes are TRBV6-1 and TRBJ2-1; TRBD2 matches 13 bases. The receptor's source is a woman in her fifties or sixties in good health. CDR3 loop: CASSDQLAGGLGNEQFF. In nucleotides, the CDR3 is TGTGCCAGCAGTGACCAACTAGCGGGAGGGTTGGGCAATGAGCAGTTCTTC.